The 28 T cell receptor beta chains in this list originate from one sample, sequenced in a study of blood T cell repertoires in COVID-19. Data came from immunoSEQ multiplex PCR; TCRdb stores just in-frame clones and leaves some out. The sample consists of around 47,000 clones, about 80% of them appearing once. The specimen was peripheral blood. The receptor set was obtained from a man in his 70s with active COVID-19.

The V call is TRBV5-4, the J call TRBJ1-4, with 9 bases matching TRBD1. Germline CDR1 reads SGHNT; CDR2 reads YYREEE (reference sequence). The CDR3 spans 16 residues. V shed 4 bases, J shed 5 bases, and the junction held 9 bases outside the gene matches. Here the CDR3 reads CASSPTTGTGNEKLFF. The CDR3 DNA reads TGTGCCAGCAGCCCGACCACCGGGACAGGGAATGAAAAACTGTTTTTT. The full variable domain, rest sourced from reference TRBV5-4 and TRBJ1-4, is ETGVTQSPTHLIKTRGQQVTLRCSSQSGHNTVSWYQQALGQGPQFIFQYYREEENGRGNFPPRFSGLQFPNYSSELNVNALELDDSALYLCASSPTTGTGNEKLFFGSGTQLSVL.

This chain joins TRBV6-5 and TRBJ1-1, with D possibly TRBD1 on 5 matching bases. Deletions cut 0 bases from V and 4 bases from J, with 12 bases between. Looked up from germline, CDR1 is MNHEY and CDR2 is SVGAGI. The CDR3 has 15 amino acids. In DNA, the CDR3 is TGTGCCAGCAGTTACTCAGCAGGGATGGGCACTGAAGCTTTCTTT. Encoded protein: CASSYSAGMGTEAFF.

Here the CDR3 reads CSASPLPGLAGGNSYEQYF. CDR3 coding DNA: TGCAGTGCTAGTCCACTTCCGGGACTAGCGGGGGGTAACTCCTACGAGCAGTACTTC. J is TRBJ2-7 and V is TRBV20-1; 15 bases fit TRBD2. CDR1 is DFQATT, CDR2 SNEGSKA, per germline (reference sequence). The V segment lost 3 bases and the J segment 0 bases; nucleotides outside the gene matches: 12. The CDR3 consists of 19 residues.

This sequence joins TRBV5-1 and TRBJ2-1; the match to TRBD1 covers 10 bases. The CDR3 consists of 14 residues. The junction had 8 bases not matched to a gene; V was cut back by 4 bases and J by 10 bases. In germline, CDR1 is SGHRS, CDR2 YFSETQ. CDR3 DNA sequence: TGCGCCAGCAGCCCGGGACAGGGGATTGGGGAGCAGTTCTTC. This encodes CASSPGQGIGEQFF.

This chain joins TRBV6-5 and TRBJ2-3, with D possibly being TRBD2 (6 bases). Trimming took off 6 bases at V and 6 bases at J, with 16 bases between the two ends. This CDR3 comprises 14 residues. Per the germline V gene, CDR1 is MNHEY and CDR2 is SVGAGI. The CDR3 DNA sequence: TGTGCCAGCAGAAGTAGCGGAGGGGTGGATACGCAGTATTTT. Translating gives CASRSSGGVDTQYF.

This clone has more than one count but fewer than ten. The V gene is TRBV2, the J gene TRBJ1-2; 10 bases are a match to TRBD1. The CDR3 covers 15 residues. Germline-derived CDR1 and CDR2 are SNHLY and FYNNEI. The V segment lost 6 bases and the J segment 3 bases; nucleotides outside the gene matches: 7. The CDR3 protein is CASSETGQGYYGYTF. The CDR3 DNA reads as TGTGCCAGCAGCGAGACGGGACAGGGGTACTATGGCTACACCTTC.

This clone appeared a few times. The rearrangement uses TRBV5-5 and TRBJ1-2, with D perhaps TRBD1 (5 bases). Germline V CDR1 and CDR2: SGHKS, YYEKEE (reference sequence). V lost 4 bases, J lost 3 bases, and 10 bases lay in between. There are 13 residues in the CDR3. In DNA form, the CDR3 reads TGTGCCAGCAGCAAAGGAGGGGACTATGGCTACACCTTC. Translation: CASSKGGDYGYTF.

V usage is TRBV10-2 and J usage is TRBJ1-5; D uncertain. The CDR3 extends over 13 amino acids. Between the trimmed V and J ends, which lost 5 bases and 7 bases, there was a span of 12 bases. Germline CDR1 WSHSY, CDR2 SAAADI. The CDR3 reads CASSSGARQPQHF. CDR3 DNA sequence: TGCGCCAGCAGTTCTGGAGCTCGCCAGCCCCAGCATTTT.

V and J are TRBV28 and TRBJ2-1; 8 nucleotides line up with TRBD2. Trimming at V came to 6 bases and at J to 4 bases, leaving 29 bases not matched to a gene. The CDR3 extends over 22 amino acids. CDR1 MDHEN and CDR2 SYDVKM come from the germline V gene. The CDR3, as DNA: TGTGCCAGCAGCTCCCCCGGACTAGAAGTCCTAGCGGGCCCAGATGATTACAATGAGCAGTTCTTC. Its protein product is CASSSPGLEVLAGPDDYNEQFF.

The chain is built from TRBV4-2 and TRBJ2-3, with 8 nucleotides matching TRBD1. This CDR3 has 15 amino acids. Germline CDR1 is LGHNA and CDR2 is YNFKEQ. With 3 bases clipped from V and 6 bases from J, the junction kept 8 bases outside the gene matches. The CDR3 is CASSQDRASMDTQYF. CDR3 DNA sequence: TGTGCCAGCAGCCAGGACAGGGCCTCGATGGATACGCAGTATTTT.

The CDR3 is CATLNRGRTGELFF. Here the CDR3 DNA reads TGTGCCACCCTGAACAGGGGGCGGACCGGGGAGCTGTTTTTT. The chain employs TRBV6-5 and TRBJ2-2; 9 nucleotides line up with TRBD1. The CDR3 has 14 amino acids. Germline CDR1 and CDR2: MNHEY and SVGAGI. After removal of 10 bases from V and 5 bases from J, the junction contained 8 bases not matched to a gene.

This clone came up a few times. This sequence joins TRBV30 and TRBJ1-1, with 8 bases identical to TRBD1. This CDR3 is 14 amino acids long. Germline values: CDR1 GTSNPN, CDR2 SVGIG (reference sequence). Trimming at V came to 5 bases and at J to 7 bases, leaving 12 bases not matched to a gene. The chain's CDR3 is CAWEEGRGQDEAFF. CDR3 DNA: TGTGCCTGGGAGGAGGGCAGGGGGCAGGATGAAGCTTTCTTT.

The chain links TRBV9 to TRBJ2-1; a weak D match, TRBD1 (5 bases). V was shortened by 0 bases and J by 4 bases, with 14 bases between the two germline ends. CDR1 is SGDLS, CDR2 YYNGEE, per germline. The CDR3 has 16 residues. CDR3 sequence (DNA): TGTGCCAGCAGCGTAGTAGGCAGGGCCGATTACAATGAGCAGTTCTTC. It specifies CASSVVGRADYNEQFF.

This rearrangement joins TRBV4-1 to TRBJ2-7; 9 nucleotides line up with TRBD1. V lost 0 bases and J lost 4; bases outside the gene matches: 1. Germline V gene sequence: CDR1 MGHRA, CDR2 YSYEKL. This CDR3 comprises 14 residues. The CDR3 loop is CASSQEGTGYEQYF. The DNA for the CDR3 is TGCGCCAGCAGCCAAGAAGGGACAGGGTACGAGCAGTACTTC.

The chain is built from TRBV5-1 and TRBJ1-5; D is unclear. The V end was cut by 0 bases, the J end by 9 bases, with 16 bases between. There are 15 residues in the CDR3. Looked up from germline, CDR1 is SGHRS and CDR2 is YFSETQ. This chain's CDR3 is CASSLDGSGLGPQHF. DNA for the CDR3: TGCGCCAGCAGCTTGGATGGGTCAGGACTGGGGCCCCAGCATTTT. The variable domain in full, completed from reference TRBV5-1 and TRBJ1-5, reads KAGVTQTPRYLIKTRGQQVTLSCSPISGHRSVSWYQQTPGQGLQFLFEYFSETQRNKGNFPGRFSGRQFSNSRSEMNVSTLELGDSALYLCASSLDGSGLGPQHFGDGTRLSIL.

V and J are TRBV15 and TRBJ2-7; 8 nucleotides agree with TRBD2. The V segment lost 1 base and the J segment 7 bases; nucleotides outside the gene matches: 6. The CDR3 length is 14 residues. Germline CDR1 reads LNHNV; CDR2 reads YYDKDF (reference sequence). The CDR3 sequence: CATSRASGGREQYF. The DNA of the CDR3 is TGTGCCACCAGCAGAGCCTCGGGGGGGAGGGAGCAGTACTTC.

This clone was counted a few times. The gene calls are TRBV4-1 and TRBJ2-7, with TRBD2 matching 9 bases. V was pared by 0 bases and J by 5 bases, with 5 bases of the junction left unmatched. CDR1 and CDR2 (germline): MGHRA, YSYEKL. This CDR3 contains 15 residues. The CDR3 loop reads CASSQDSSGVDEQYF. The CDR3 DNA reads as TGCGCCAGCAGCCAAGACTCTAGCGGGGTCGACGAGCAGTACTTC.

The chain employs TRBV27 and TRBJ2-1; possible D gene TRBD2, 6 bases. This CDR3 has 14 amino acids. In germline, CDR1 is MNHEY, CDR2 SMNVEV (reference sequence). Trimming stripped 4 bases from V and 9 bases from J, with 16 bases between. The CDR3 region is CASSSPMTSGEQFF. The CDR3 nucleotides read TGTGCCAGCAGTTCTCCCATGACTAGTGGTGAGCAGTTCTTC.

The CDR3 sequence: CASRGMGGSNTGELFF. For the CDR3, the DNA is TGTGCCAGCAGGGGGATGGGGGGGTCGAACACCGGGGAGCTGTTTTTT. The rearrangement joins TRBV27 to TRBJ2-2; 7 bases match TRBD2. V dropped 6 bases and J dropped 0; count of bases not matched to a gene: 7. The CDR3 has 16 amino acids. Germline values: CDR1 MNHEY, CDR2 SMNVEV (reference sequence).

The CDR3 DNA reads as TGTGCCAGCAGACCGGACAGGGGCAACACTGAAGCTTTCTTT. It is translated as CASRPDRGNTEAFF. The chain carries TRBV6-5 and TRBJ1-1; the match to TRBD1 covers 9 bases. Per germline, CDR1 MNHEY and CDR2 SVGAGI. CDR3 length equals 14 residues. The trim removed 6 bases at V and 2 bases at J, leaving 4 bases unmatched.

A remark on this clone: In the same sample, other DNA sequences code for this CDR3. The chain combines TRBV6-5 with TRBJ1-1, with TRBD1 as a possible D gene (5 bases). V lost 2 bases to trimming and J lost 3 bases, with 7 bases between them. Germline V CDR1 and CDR2: MNHEY, SVGAGI. CDR3 length: 13 residues. CDR3 coding DNA: TGTGCCAGCAGTTACACAGGTGACACTGAAGCTTTCTTT. This translates into CASSYTGDTEAFF.

V is TRBV12-3 or TRBV12-4 and J is TRBJ1-2; D is unresolved. V was trimmed by 8 bases and J by 4 bases, leaving 11 bases between them. This CDR3 has 12 amino acids. In DNA, the CDR3 is TGTGCCAGCGATGGACTCTTCTATGGCTACACCTTC. This encodes CASDGLFYGYTF.

The genes are TRBV7-2 and TRBJ2-2; 10 bases match TRBD2. There are 15 residues in the CDR3. J was trimmed by 5 bases and V by 2 bases; bases with no gene match: 2. CDR1 is SGHTA and CDR2 is FQGNSA in the germline V gene. CDR3: CASSLKAGGTGELFF. The CDR3 DNA reads TGTGCCAGCAGCTTAAAAGCGGGGGGGACCGGGGAGCTGTTTTTT.

A remark on this clone: A read error is possible here, since a much larger clone lies one base away. The V call is TRBV6-1, the J call TRBJ1-1, with D maybe TRBD1 (5 bases). CDR3 length equals 13 residues. V was clipped by 3 bases and J by 4 bases, with 9 bases between them. Per germline, CDR1 MNHNS and CDR2 SASEGT. CDR3 protein: CASSEGGATEAFF. The DNA for the CDR3 is TGTGCCAGCAGTGAGGGAGGGGCCACTGAAGCTTTCTTT.

The genes are TRBV6-5 and TRBJ1-4; D unclear. V was trimmed by 6 bases and J by 0 bases, leaving 8 bases between them. The germline CDR1 and CDR2 sequences are MNHEY and SVGAGI. The CDR3 runs to 14 residues. CDR3 bases: TGTGCCAGCAGGGCAGGATCAACTAATGAAAAACTGTTTTTT. This gives the protein CASRAGSTNEKLFF.

The V call is TRBV30, the J call TRBJ1-2, with D perhaps matching TRBD1 (6 bases). The CDR3 is made up of 13 amino acids. V was pared by 5 bases and J by 4 bases, with 14 bases between. Germline loops: CDR1 GTSNPN, CDR2 SVGIG (reference sequence). The CDR3 DNA reads as TGTGCCTGGGACGAAACAGGGATCTATGGCTACACCTTC. Translated, it gives CAWDETGIYGYTF.

V gene TRBV3-1 (or the pseudogene TRBV3-2) combines with J gene TRBJ2-4; D may be TRBD1 (6 bases). CDR1 and CDR2 from the germline V gene are LGHDT and YNNKEL (reference sequence). V lost 5 bases and J lost 0, with 11 bases in between. The length of the CDR3 is 15 residues. DNA of the CDR3: TGTGCCAGCAGCTCTCAGGGGCGAGCCAAAAACATTCAGTACTTC. It encodes CASSSQGRAKNIQYF.

The chain uses TRBV6-1 and TRBJ1-5; D remains unclear. V was clipped by 3 bases and J by 7 bases, with 10 bases between them. The CDR3 covers 13 residues. CDR1 is MNHNS and CDR2 is SASEGT in the germline V gene. CDR3 sequence (DNA): TGTGCCAGCAGTGAGCGGGGTGAGCAGCCCCAGCATTTT. Protein product: CASSERGEQPQHF.